Given below is one TCR beta chain in context. The specificity of this receptor is unknown. No base quality values were provided; no much bigger clone lies one nucleotide off. The data stem from a study of blood T cell repertoires in COVID-19 (dated by TCRdb to the early 2020s). With regard to the full study: The collaborator samples originated in the United States, Italy and Spain and spanned the acute and convalescent phases of COVID-19. The prospective study material was composed of cDNA or gDNA derived from T cells, B-cell-depleted T cells, or PBMCs. Subjects who had been exposed to COVID-19, were actively infected with it, or had recovered from it provided the deeply sampled blood TCRbeta repertoires that made up the dataset. The repertoires were made available in a free public database intended to serve as a resource for research on the immune response to SARS-CoV-2. Samples were obtained from the ongoing ImmuneRACE study (first 160 participants) and from some 1,200 subjects provided by 6 global collaborators. Nearly every sample came with metadata listing a de-identified subject ID, COVID-19 status, age in years and sex. HLA class I and class II types, where available, came from metadata supplied by the sample provider rather than from assay-based typing. On the study overall, not on this receptor specifically: The amount of clinical and demographic metadata varied by source and participant and was provided uncurated.

Each collaborating institution followed its own protocols to collect whole blood in K2EDTA tubes. For TCRbeta analysis, collaborators shipped samples as frozen whole blood, isolated PBMCs, or DNA extracted from either of those sample types. TCRbeta CDR3 regions were amplified from genomic DNA by means of the immunoSEQ Assay, a bias-controlled multiplex PCR. Turning to the authors' computational methods: The number of nucleated cells in each sample was estimated by amplification of reference gene primers within the assay. To quantify the absolute abundance of each unique TCRbeta CDR3 rearrangement, sequence reads were collapsed and filtered. For each sample, productive Simpson clonality was calculated by taking the square root of Simpson's diversity index across productive rearrangements. Imported from immuneACCESS, the table was reduced by TCRdb to in-frame sequences with V and J called. These copies leave out some clones; in studies compared against another copy, an unresolved V gene accounts for under half, and the cause of the remainder is not known. The DNA was the basis for D and trimming; V, J and clone size are from that table. Across this sample there are about 42,000 clones, with around 83% seen only once. The ten largest make up around 60% of the sample.

The germline V gene yields MNHEY for CDR1 and SVGAGI for CDR2. The CDR3 contains 14 residues, cysteine and phenylalanine counted. This entry keeps only the CDR3 DNA: 42 bases, framed from base 1. V is pruned by 7 bases and J by 8 bases, leaving 10 bases of the junction without a gene match. Recombination joined TRBV6-5 with TRBJ1-2, and TRBD1 matches 10 of the central bases. Input material: peripheral blood. The receptor was isolated from a man aged 65-85 years with acute or convalescent COVID-19. The nucleotide sequence is given as TGTGCCAGCAATTCCGGGACAGGGGAGCGCGGCTACACCTTC. This yields the protein CASNSGTGERGYTF.